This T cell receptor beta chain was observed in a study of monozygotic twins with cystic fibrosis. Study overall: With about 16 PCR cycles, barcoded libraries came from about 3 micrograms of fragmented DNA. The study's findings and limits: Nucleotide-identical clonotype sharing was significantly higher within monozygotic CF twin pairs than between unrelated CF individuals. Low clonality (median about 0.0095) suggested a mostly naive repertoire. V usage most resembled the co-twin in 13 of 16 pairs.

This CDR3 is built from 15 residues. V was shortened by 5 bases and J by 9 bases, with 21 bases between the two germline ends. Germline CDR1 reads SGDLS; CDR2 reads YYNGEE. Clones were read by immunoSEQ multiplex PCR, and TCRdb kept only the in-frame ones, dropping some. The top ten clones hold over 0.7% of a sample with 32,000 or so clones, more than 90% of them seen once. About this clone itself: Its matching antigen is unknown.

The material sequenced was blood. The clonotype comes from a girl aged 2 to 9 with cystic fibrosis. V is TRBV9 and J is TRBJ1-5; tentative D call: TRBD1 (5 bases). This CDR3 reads CASSSYRRELPPQHF. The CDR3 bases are TGTGCCAGCAGTTCCTACAGGAGGGAGTTACCGCCCCAGCATTTT.